This T cell receptor beta chain was identified in a study of blood T cells in healthy people across ages. Study conclusions and caveats: Estimated diversity, derived from one million T cells, was regarded as an underestimate.

Then a second PCR, running about 7 to 11 cycles, was carried out with a sample-barcoded 5' primer and a J-beta primer mix. TCRdb re-derived calls from the 5' RACE reads in MiXCR, one entry per CDR3 protein. The data contain some 560,000 distinct CDR3 sequences, 25% to 35% of them seen just once; the ten biggest clones take up over 3.5%. Per-sample PBMC isolation yielded at least 6 million cells. The sample holds a few counts of this clonotype. Its antigen is not identified. The CDR3 totals 15 residues. V shed 1 base, J shed 3 bases, and the junction held 5 bases outside the gene matches. The sample also formed part of further work on T cells of mothers and their children. Per that study: Primer M1S, used in the second PCR, introduced sample barcodes and 2-4 random nucleotides. Versus unrelated pairs, overlap was slightly higher in related mother-child pairs, without reaching significance.

The sequencing input was blood. The receptor comes from a boy between 2 and 15 years old in good health. The chain recombines TRBV12-3 or TRBV12-4 with TRBJ2-7; 8 bases fit TRBD1. CDR3: CASSLGGTGGYEQYF. CDR3 DNA sequence: TGTGCCAGCAGTTTAGGTGGCACAGGGGGCTACGAGCAGTACTTC.